This T cell receptor beta chain is drawn from a study of blood T cell repertoires in COVID-19. V lost 6 bases, J lost 10 bases, and 7 bases stayed unmatched. This CDR3 comprises 12 residues. CDR1 is MNHEY and CDR2 is SVGEGT in the germline V gene. The table came from immunoSEQ multiplex PCR; TCRdb's copy has only in-frame clones and leaves some out. This table has 150,000 to 200,000 clones, 80% to 90% appearing once. The material sequenced was peripheral blood. V and J are TRBV6-2 or TRBV6-3 and TRBJ1-1, with 8 bases identical to TRBD1. The TCR sequence derives from a woman in her 70s with acute or convalescent COVID-19. CDR3 protein: CASSRGQGSAFF. DNA for the CDR3: TGTGCCAGCAGCCGCGGACAGGGATCAGCTTTCTTT.